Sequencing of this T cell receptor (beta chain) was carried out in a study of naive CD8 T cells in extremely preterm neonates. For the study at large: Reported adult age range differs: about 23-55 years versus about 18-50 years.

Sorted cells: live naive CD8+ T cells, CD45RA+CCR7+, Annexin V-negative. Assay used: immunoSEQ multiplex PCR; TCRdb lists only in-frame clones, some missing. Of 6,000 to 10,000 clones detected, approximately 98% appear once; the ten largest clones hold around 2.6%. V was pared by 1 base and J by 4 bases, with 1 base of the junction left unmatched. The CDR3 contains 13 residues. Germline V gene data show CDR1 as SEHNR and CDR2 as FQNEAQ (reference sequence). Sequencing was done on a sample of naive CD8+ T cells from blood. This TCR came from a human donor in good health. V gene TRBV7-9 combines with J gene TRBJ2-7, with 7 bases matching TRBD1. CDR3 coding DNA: TGTGCCAGCAGCTTAGGGGGACAGTACGAGCAGTACGTC. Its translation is CASSLGGQYEQYV.